The 10 T cell receptor beta chains below all came from one sample that was sequenced in a study of response to subunit inactivated influenza vaccine. MiXCR was run by TCRdb on the RT-PCR reads, yielding one entry per CDR3 protein. This sample has some 550,000 distinct CDR3 sequences, with around 25% found just once. The sample also formed part of further work on T cells expressing NK-cell markers. That work states: Beta-chain TCR cDNA was generated via 5'RACE template switching with UMIs.

Sample: CD4+ T cells sorted from PBMCs, taken about 11 days after vaccination. These receptors were collected from a man aged 50 to 59 who received an inactivated influenza vaccine.

Only a few counts were recorded for this clonotype. The chain employs TRBV6-5 and TRBJ2-2; D gene unclear. This CDR3 spans 14 amino acids. Germline V lookup: CDR1 MNHEY, CDR2 SVGAGI. Trimming took off 0 bases at V and 4 bases at J, with 6 bases between the two ends. The CDR3 coding sequence is TGTGCCAGCAGTTACTCACAAGGCACCGGGGAGCTGTTTTTT. Translated: CASSYSQGTGELFF.

This clonotype was detected once. V is TRBV28 and J is TRBJ2-7, with 16 nucleotides matching TRBD2. V was clipped by 7 bases and J by 2 bases; unmatched bases: 8. The CDR3 has 17 residues. Per germline, CDR1 MDHEN and CDR2 SYDVKM. The CDR3 bases are TGTGCCAGCAAACCCGGGACTAGCGGGAGGGCCACCTACGAGCAGTACTTC. As protein: CASKPGTSGRATYEQYF.

There are a few counts of this clonotype. J is TRBJ2-6 and V is TRBV29-1; D is perhaps TRBD2 (5 bases). This CDR3 has 16 amino acids. Per germline, CDR1 SQVTM and CDR2 ANQGSEA. V was clipped by 2 bases and J by 2 bases, with 13 bases between them. The CDR3 DNA sequence: TGCAGCGTTGAATCGGGGAAAGTGGCTGGGGCCAACGTCCTGACTTTC. Its translation: CSVESGKVAGANVLTF. Based on the CDR3 plus reference TRBV29-1 and TRBJ2-6, the full variable domain is SAVISQKPSRDICQRGTSLTIQCQVDSQVTMMFWYRQQPGQSLTLIATANQGSEATYESGFVIDKFPISRPNLTFSTLTVSNMSPEDSSIYLCSVESGKVAGANVLTFGAGSRLTVL.

The chain links TRBV3-1 to TRBJ2-3; D call uncertain. V was trimmed by 4 bases and J by 9 bases, leaving 14 bases between them. The CDR3 extends over 13 amino acids. Germline loops: CDR1 LGHDT, CDR2 YNNKEL (reference sequence). CDR3 in amino acids: CASSPTQPLTQYF. The DNA of the CDR3 is TGTGCCAGCAGCCCCACGCAACCTCTCACGCAGTATTTT.

This clonotype has only a few counts. The chain has TRBV7-9 and TRBJ2-1; D is ambiguous. Germline V gene lookup returns CDR1 SEHNR and CDR2 FQNEAQ (reference sequence). The CDR3 runs to 14 residues. Trimming took off 2 bases at V and 7 bases at J, with 12 bases between the two ends. CDR3 amino acids: CASSLRTETNEQFF. DNA for the CDR3: TGTGCCAGCAGCTTACGGACGGAGACGAATGAGCAGTTCTTC. The complete variable domain, with remaining parts taken from reference TRBV7-9 and TRBJ2-1, reads DTGVSQNPRHKITKRGQNVTFRCDPISEHNRLYWYRQTLGQGPEFLTYFQNEAQLEKSRLLSDRFSAERPKGSFSTLEIQRTEQGDSAMYLCASSLRTETNEQFFGPGTRLTVL.

V usage is TRBV6-6 and J usage is TRBJ2-7; the match to TRBD2 covers 7 bases. Germline CDR1 reads MNHNY; CDR2 reads SVGAGI (reference sequence). Germline trimming cut 8 bases from V and 6 bases from J; bases unmatched to any gene: 10. The CDR3 has 13 residues. The CDR3 DNA reads TGTGCCAGCGCCGTACCGACTAGCCGCGAGCAGTACTTC. It specifies CASAVPTSREQYF.

This clonotype was seen more than once but under ten times. The rearrangement links TRBV5-1 to TRBJ2-2; TRBD2 matches at 9 bases. This CDR3 is built from 15 residues. The germline V gene encodes CDR1 SGHRS and CDR2 YFSETQ. J lost 3 bases, V lost 5 bases, and 5 bases had no gene match. CDR3 residues: CASRREGLDTGELFF. As DNA, the CDR3 is TGCGCCAGCAGGCGGGAGGGCCTGGACACCGGGGAGCTGTTTTTT. The variable domain in full, with the rest retrieved from reference TRBV5-1 and TRBJ2-2, is KAGVTQTPRYLIKTRGQQVTLSCSPISGHRSVSWYQQTPGQGLQFLFEYFSETQRNKGNFPGRFSGRQFSNSRSEMNVSTLELGDSALYLCASRREGLDTGELFFGEGSRLTVL.

This clonotype was detected a few times. The chain is built from TRBV20-1 and TRBJ2-1; 11 bases match TRBD2. The junction had 9 bases not matched to a gene; V was cut back by 3 bases and J by 8 bases. Germline V gives CDR1 DFQATT, CDR2 SNEGSKA (reference sequence). The CDR3 length is 15 residues. This chain's CDR3 is CSASATSGGPHEQFF. The DNA of the CDR3 is TGCAGTGCTAGTGCCACTAGCGGGGGCCCCCATGAGCAGTTCTTC.

A few counts support this clonotype. The chain uses TRBV12-3 or TRBV12-4 and TRBJ2-7; 10 nucleotides line up with TRBD2. With 6 bases clipped from V and 7 bases from J, the junction kept 12 bases outside the gene matches. The CDR3 is 15 amino acids. This CDR3 reads CASREKREGLWEQYF. The CDR3 DNA reads as TGTGCCAGCAGGGAAAAGCGGGAGGGCCTATGGGAGCAGTACTTC.

This clonotype turned up a few times. The chain employs TRBV5-1 and TRBJ2-3, with D perhaps matching TRBD2 (5 bases). The length of the CDR3 is 14 residues. Trimming left V 3 bases short and J 4 bases short, with 12 bases between. The germline CDR1 and CDR2 sequences are SGHRS and YFSETQ. CDR3 nucleotides: TGCGCCAGCAGCTCGGCGTCGAGGGCAGATACGCAGTATTTT. Translated: CASSSASRADTQYF.